This entry features one T cell receptor beta chain sequence. Its matching antigen is unknown. Donor samples were obtained from healthy Caucasian individuals from Russia, aged 6 to 90. Per-sample yields of isolated PBMCs were at least 7 million. The sample is drawn from a study of blood T cells in healthy people across ages. General study results and limits: A roughly linear fall in TCR beta diversity per million T cells was seen with increasing age.

The V and J ends lost 0 bases and 4 bases respectively, with 13 bases between them. Germline V CDR1 and CDR2: SGHDT, YYEEEE. The CDR3 spans 15 residues. Together with a sample-barcoded 5' primer, a J-beta primer mix was included in a second PCR lasting about 7 to 11 cycles. The study obtained at least 3 million CDR3-containing paired-end reads from every sample. MiXCR was run by TCRdb on the 5' RACE reads, yielding one entry per CDR3 protein. Here the sample spans about 590,000 distinct CDR3 sequences, approximately 30% being singletons. Sequencing was performed on blood. The chain uses TRBV5-6 and TRBJ1-1; tentative D call: TRBD1 (6 bases). The sequence derives from a woman aged 80 or over in good health. CDR3 residues: CASSLVGGEVTEAFF. The CDR3 coding sequence is TGTGCCAGCAGCTTGGTCGGGGGCGAAGTCACTGAAGCTTTCTTT.